This T cell receptor beta chain was sequenced in a study of T-cell memory formation after mild COVID-19. Notes on the study in general: SARS-CoV-2 specificity was not confirmed for second-wave clones peaking on day 37.

There are 14 residues in the CDR3. Germline assignment: CDR1 MGHDK and CDR2 SYGVNS. V shed 5 bases and J shed 5 bases, with 15 bases lying between them. 5'RACE, which relied on constant-segment primers, yielded TCR alpha and TCR beta cDNA libraries carrying sample barcodes and UMIs. From the 5' RACE reads, TCRdb called clonotypes with MiXCR, one entry per CDR3 protein. Of around 400,000 distinct CDR3 sequences listed, 20% to 25% are singletons. Turning to this clonotype: The antigen is not known.

The chain combines TRBV25-1 with TRBJ2-5; D may match TRBD1 or TRBD2 (6 bases each). The TCR originated in an adult woman who had mild COVID-19 (a few samples of this study predate the infection). Cell type and time point are not known. Material for sequencing was PBMCs or a T cell subset sorted from them (not recorded which). The DNA of the CDR3 is TGTGCCAGCAGTCGGCCGGGGGCGGCGGAGACCCAGTACTTC. Protein sequence: CASSRPGAAETQYF.